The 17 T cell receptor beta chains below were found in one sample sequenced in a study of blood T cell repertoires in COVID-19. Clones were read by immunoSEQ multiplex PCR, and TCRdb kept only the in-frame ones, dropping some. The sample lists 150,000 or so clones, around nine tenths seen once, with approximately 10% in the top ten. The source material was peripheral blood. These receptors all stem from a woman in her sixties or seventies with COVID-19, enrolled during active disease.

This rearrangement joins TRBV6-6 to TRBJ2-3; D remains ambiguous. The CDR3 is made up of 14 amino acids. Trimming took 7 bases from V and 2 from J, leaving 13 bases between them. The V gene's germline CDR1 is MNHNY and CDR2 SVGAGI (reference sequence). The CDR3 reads CASTPRLATDTQYF. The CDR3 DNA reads TGTGCCAGCACCCCTAGACTCGCCACAGATACGCAGTATTTT.

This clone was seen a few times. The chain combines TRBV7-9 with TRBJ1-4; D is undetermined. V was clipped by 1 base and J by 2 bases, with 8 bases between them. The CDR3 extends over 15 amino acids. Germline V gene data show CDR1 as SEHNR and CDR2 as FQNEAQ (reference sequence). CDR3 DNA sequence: TGTGCCAGCAGCTTAGATCGAGGTACTAATGAAAAACTGTTTTTT. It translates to CASSLDRGTNEKLFF.

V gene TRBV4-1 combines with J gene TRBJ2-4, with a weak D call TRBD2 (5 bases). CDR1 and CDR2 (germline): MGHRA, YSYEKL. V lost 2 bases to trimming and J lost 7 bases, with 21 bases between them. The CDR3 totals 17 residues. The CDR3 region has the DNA TGCGCCAGCAGCCAAAGCCCGTTTATCCAGCGAGGGAACATTCAGTACTTC. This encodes CASSQSPFIQRGNIQYF.

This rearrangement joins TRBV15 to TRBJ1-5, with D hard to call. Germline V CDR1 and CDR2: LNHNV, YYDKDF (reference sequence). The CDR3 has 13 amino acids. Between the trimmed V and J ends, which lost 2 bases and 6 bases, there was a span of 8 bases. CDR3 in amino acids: CATSRQTGQPQHF. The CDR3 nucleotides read TGTGCCACCAGCAGACAAACGGGTCAGCCCCAGCATTTT.

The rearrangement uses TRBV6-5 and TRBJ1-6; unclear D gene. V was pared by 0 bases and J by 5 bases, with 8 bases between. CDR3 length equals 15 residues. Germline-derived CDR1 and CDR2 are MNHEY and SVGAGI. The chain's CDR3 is CASSYSSGNNSPLHF. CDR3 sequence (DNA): TGTGCCAGCAGTTACTCGTCGGGGAATAATTCACCCCTCCACTTT.

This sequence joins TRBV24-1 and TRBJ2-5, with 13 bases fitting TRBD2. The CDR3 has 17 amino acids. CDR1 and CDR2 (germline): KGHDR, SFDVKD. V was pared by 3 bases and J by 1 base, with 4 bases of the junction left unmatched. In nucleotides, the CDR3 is TGTGCCACCAGTGATGCTAGACTAGCGGGGGGCCAAGAGACCCAGTACTTC. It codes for CATSDARLAGGQETQYF.

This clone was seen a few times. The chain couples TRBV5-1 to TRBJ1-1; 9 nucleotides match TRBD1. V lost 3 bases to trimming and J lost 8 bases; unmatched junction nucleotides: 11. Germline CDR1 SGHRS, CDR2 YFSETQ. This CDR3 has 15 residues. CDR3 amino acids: CASSSWTGAAAEAFF. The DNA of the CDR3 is TGCGCCAGCAGCTCATGGACAGGGGCCGCGGCCGAAGCTTTCTTT.

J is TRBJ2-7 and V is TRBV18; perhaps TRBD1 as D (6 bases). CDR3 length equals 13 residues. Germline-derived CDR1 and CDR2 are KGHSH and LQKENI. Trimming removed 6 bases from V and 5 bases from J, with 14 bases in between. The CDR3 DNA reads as TGTGCCAGCTCCCCGACAGGAAGTAACGAGCAGTACTTC. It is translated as CASSPTGSNEQYF.

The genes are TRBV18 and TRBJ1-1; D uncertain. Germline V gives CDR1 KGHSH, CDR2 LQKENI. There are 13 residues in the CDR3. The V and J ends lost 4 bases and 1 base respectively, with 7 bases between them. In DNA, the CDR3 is TGTGCCAGCTCACTCGACACGAACACTGAAGCTTTCTTT. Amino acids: CASSLDTNTEAFF. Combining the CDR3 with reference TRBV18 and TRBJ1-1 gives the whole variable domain NAGVMQNPRHLVRRRGQEARLRCSPMKGHSHVYWYRQLPEEGLKFMVYLQKENIIDESGMPKERFSAEFPKEGPSILRIQQVVRGDSAAYFCASSLDTNTEAFFGQGTRLTVV.

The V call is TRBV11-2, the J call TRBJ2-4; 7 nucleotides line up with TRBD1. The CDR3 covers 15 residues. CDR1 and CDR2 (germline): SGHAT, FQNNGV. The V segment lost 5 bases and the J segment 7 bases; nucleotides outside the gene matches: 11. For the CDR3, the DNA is TGTGCCAGCAGCGTGAACAGGGACAGAGGGAACATTCAGTACTTC. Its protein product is CASSVNRDRGNIQYF.

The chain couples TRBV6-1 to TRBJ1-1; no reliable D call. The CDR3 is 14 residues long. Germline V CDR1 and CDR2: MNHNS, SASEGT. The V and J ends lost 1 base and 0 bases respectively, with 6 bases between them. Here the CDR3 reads CASSEGGLNTEAFF. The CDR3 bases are TGTGCCAGCAGTGAAGGAGGGTTGAACACTGAAGCTTTCTTT.

The CDR3, as DNA: TGTGCCAGCAGTGACCCGGGACTTCAAGAGACCCAGTACTTC. It specifies CASSDPGLQETQYF. The chain recombines TRBV6-4 with TRBJ2-5; a weak D match, TRBD2 (6 bases). V was cut by 2 bases and J by 2 bases, with 9 bases left in between. In germline, CDR1 is MRHNA, CDR2 SNTAGT. This CDR3 region has 14 residues.

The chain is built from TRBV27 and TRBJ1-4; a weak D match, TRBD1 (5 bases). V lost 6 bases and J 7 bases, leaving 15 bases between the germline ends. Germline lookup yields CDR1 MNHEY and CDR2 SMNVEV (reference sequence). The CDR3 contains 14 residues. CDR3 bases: TGTGCCAGCAGGTTGTGGGACTCCCCTGAAAAACTGTTTTTT. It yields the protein CASRLWDSPEKLFF.

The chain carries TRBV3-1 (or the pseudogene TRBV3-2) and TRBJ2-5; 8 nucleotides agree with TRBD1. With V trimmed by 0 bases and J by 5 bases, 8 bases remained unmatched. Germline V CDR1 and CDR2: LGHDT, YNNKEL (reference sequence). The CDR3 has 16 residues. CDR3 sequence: CASSQDLQGASETQYF. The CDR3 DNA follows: TGTGCCAGCAGCCAAGATTTGCAGGGGGCGTCGGAGACCCAGTACTTC.

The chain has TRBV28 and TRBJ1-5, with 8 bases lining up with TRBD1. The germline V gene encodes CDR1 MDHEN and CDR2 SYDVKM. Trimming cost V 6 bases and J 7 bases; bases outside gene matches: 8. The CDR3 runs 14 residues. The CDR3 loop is CASSLTGVGQPQHF. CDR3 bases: TGTGCCAGCAGCTTGACAGGGGTGGGGCAGCCCCAGCATTTT.

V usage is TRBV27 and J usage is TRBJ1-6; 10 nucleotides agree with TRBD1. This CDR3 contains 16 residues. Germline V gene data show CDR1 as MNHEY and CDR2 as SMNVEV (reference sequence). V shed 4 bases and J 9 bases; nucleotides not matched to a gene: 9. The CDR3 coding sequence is TGTGCCAGCAGTTCTAAGGCGGGACAGGGGAGTTCACCCCTCCACTTT. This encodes CASSSKAGQGSSPLHF.

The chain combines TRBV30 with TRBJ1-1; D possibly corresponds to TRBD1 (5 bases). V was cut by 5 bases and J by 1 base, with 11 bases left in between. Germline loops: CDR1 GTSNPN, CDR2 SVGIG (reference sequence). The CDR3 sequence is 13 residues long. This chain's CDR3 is CAWHQDKNTEAFF. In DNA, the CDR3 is TGTGCCTGGCATCAGGACAAGAACACTGAAGCTTTCTTT.